This TCR beta chain was sequenced during a study of T cells in Graves' hyperthyroidism and ophthalmopathy. Details on this clonotype: Its target is unknown.

The TCR beta CDR3 regions underwent amplification using RNA transcripts as the source. When the TCR CDR3 underwent first-round RT-PCR, the HTBI primer set was used. TCRdb redid the calling of the multiplex PCR reads with MiXCR, one entry per CDR3 protein. Of hundreds of thousands of distinct CDR3 sequences detected, 38% appear once; the ten largest clones hold 7.5% to 9.5%. Overall study results and limits: Expanded thyroid clonotypes (above 0.001) were mostly also found in blood.

The V end lost 4 bases, the J end lost 4 bases, and 13 bases lay between the germline ends. The CDR3 length is 15 residues. CDR1 and CDR2 (germline): SGHDN, FVKESK. The V gene is TRBV14, the J gene TRBJ1-4; possible D gene TRBD1, 5 bases. The specimen was blood. This receptor was identified in a young man with Graves' hyperthyroidism. The CDR3 sequence is CASSLTGLINEKLFF. CDR3 sequence (DNA): TGTGCCAGCAGCCTAACAGGCCTCATTAATGAAAAACTGTTTTTT.